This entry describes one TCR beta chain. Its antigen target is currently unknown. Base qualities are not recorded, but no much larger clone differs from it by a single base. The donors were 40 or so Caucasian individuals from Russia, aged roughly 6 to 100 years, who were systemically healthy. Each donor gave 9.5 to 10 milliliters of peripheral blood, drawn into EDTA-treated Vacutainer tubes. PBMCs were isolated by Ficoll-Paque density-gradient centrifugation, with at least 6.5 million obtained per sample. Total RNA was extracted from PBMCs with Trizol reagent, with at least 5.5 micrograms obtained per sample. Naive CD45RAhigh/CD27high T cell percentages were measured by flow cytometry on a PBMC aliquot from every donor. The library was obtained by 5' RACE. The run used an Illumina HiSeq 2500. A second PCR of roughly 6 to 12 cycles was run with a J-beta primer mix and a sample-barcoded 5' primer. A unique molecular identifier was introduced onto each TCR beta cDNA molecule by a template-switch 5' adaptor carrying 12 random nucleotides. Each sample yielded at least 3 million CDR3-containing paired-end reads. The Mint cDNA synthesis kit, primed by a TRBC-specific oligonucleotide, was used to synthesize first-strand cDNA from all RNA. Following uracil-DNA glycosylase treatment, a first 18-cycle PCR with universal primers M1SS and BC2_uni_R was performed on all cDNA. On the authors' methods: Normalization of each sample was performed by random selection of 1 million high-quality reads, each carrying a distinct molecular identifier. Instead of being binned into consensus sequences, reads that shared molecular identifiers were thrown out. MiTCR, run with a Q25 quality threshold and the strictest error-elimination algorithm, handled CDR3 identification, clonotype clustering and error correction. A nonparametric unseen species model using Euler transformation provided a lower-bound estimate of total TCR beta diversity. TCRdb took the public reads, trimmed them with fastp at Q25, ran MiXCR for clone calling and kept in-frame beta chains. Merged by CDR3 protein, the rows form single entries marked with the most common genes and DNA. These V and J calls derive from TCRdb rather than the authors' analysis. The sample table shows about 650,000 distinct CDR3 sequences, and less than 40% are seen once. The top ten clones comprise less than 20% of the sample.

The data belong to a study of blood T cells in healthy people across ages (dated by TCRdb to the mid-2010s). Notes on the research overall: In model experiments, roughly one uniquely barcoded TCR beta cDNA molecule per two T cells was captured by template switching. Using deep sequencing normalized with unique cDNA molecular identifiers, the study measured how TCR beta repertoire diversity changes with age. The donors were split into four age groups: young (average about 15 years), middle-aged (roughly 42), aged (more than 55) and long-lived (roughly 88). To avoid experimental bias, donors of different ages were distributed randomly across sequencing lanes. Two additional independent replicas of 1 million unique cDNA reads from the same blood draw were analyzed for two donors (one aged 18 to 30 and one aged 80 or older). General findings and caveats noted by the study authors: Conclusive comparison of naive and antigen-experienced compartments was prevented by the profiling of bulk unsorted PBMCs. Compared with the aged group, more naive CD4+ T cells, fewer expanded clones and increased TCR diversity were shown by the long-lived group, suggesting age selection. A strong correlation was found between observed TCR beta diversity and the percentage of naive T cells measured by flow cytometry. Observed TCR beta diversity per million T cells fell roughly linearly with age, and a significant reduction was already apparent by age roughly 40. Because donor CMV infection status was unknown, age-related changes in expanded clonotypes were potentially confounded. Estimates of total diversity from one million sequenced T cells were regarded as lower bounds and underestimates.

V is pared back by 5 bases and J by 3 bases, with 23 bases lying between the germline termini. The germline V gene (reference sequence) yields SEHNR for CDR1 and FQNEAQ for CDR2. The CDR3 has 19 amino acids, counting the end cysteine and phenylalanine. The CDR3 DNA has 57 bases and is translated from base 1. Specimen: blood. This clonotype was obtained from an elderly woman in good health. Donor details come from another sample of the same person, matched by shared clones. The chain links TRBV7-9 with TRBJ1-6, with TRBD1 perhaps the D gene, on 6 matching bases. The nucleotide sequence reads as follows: TGTGCCAGCAGCCAACGAATCGGAGGGGGGAAACGCTATAATTCACCCCTCCACTTT. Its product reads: CASSQRIGGGKRYNSPLHF. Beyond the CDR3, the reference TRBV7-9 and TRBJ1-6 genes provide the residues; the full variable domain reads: DTGVSQNPRHKITKRGQNVTFRCDPISEHNRLYWYRQTLGQGPEFLTYFQNEAQLEKSRLLSDRFSAERPKGSFSTLEIQRTEQGDSAMYLCASSQRIGGGKRYNSPLHFGNGTRLTVT.